This T cell receptor (beta chain) was sequenced in a study of technical replicates of blood from a few donors. Repertoires were generated with immunoSEQ multiplex PCR, while TCRdb's copy carries only in-frame clones and drops some. Among over 60,000 clones listed, 93% were seen once. This CDR3 is built from 12 residues. The germline CDR1 and CDR2 sequences are SGHTS and YDEGEE. Deletions cut 7 bases from V and 5 bases from J, with 13 bases between. The source material was T cells isolated from PBMCs. The source of this sequence is a human donor in good health. The rearrangement joins TRBV5-8 to TRBJ2-7; possibly TRBD1 for D (6 bases). DNA of the CDR3: TGTGCCAGCGCTTGGACAGTTCACGAGCAGTACTTC. Residues: CASAWTVHEQYF. Looking up the rest from reference TRBV5-8 and TRBJ2-7 gives the full variable domain: EAGVTQSPTHLIKTRGQQATLRCSPISGHTSVYWYQQALGLGLQFLLWYDEGEERNRGNFPPRFSGRQFPNYSSELNVNALELEDSALYLCASAWTVHEQYFGPGTRLTVT.